These 9 T cell receptor beta chains were all obtained from the same sample, sequenced in a study of blood T cell repertoires in COVID-19. Sequenced by immunoSEQ multiplex PCR; TCRdb stores in-frame clones only, minus some. The repertoire has about 130,000 clones, about 85% of them found once; the top ten carry 6.6%. The sequenced sample consisted of peripheral blood. The receptors were sampled from an older man with active or convalescent COVID-19.

V gene TRBV5-4 combines with J gene TRBJ2-3, with 9 bases identical to TRBD2. Germline values: CDR1 SGHNT, CDR2 YYREEE (reference sequence). V trimming: 1 base; J trimming: 1 base; junction bases outside the gene matches: 4. This CDR3 is 16 amino acids long. CDR3 loop: CASSLKASGGTDTQYF. For the CDR3, the DNA is TGTGCCAGCAGCTTGAAGGCTAGCGGGGGCACAGATACGCAGTATTTT.

V usage is TRBV7-9 and J usage is TRBJ1-1; D perhaps matches TRBD1 (6 bases). The CDR3 runs to 14 residues. Trimming stripped 3 bases from V and 5 bases from J, with 13 bases between. Germline V CDR1 and CDR2: SEHNR, FQNEAQ (reference sequence). CDR3 protein: CASSLGGLYTEAFF. In DNA, the CDR3 is TGTGCCAGCAGCTTGGGGGGGCTCTATACTGAAGCTTTCTTT.

This clone appeared a few times. V usage is TRBV4-2 and J usage is TRBJ1-1; 7 bases fit TRBD1. The junction had 12 bases not matched to a gene; V was cut back by 1 base and J by 10 bases. Looked up from germline, CDR1 is LGHNA and CDR2 is YNFKEQ. The CDR3 spans 15 residues. The CDR3 nucleotides are TGTGCCAGCAGCCAAGCCCTAAGTGGGCAGGGGGGAGCTTTCTTT. The encoded protein is CASSQALSGQGGAFF.

This clone was counted many times. The genes are TRBV27 and TRBJ1-5; the match to TRBD1 covers 9 bases. Per germline, CDR1 MNHEY and CDR2 SMNVEV (reference sequence). The CDR3 runs 16 residues. The junction had 5 bases not matched to a gene; V was cut back by 3 bases and J by 2 bases. The chain's CDR3 is CASSFTGGPGNQPQHF. The DNA for the CDR3 is TGTGCCAGCAGTTTCACAGGGGGCCCGGGCAATCAGCCCCAGCATTTT.

The chain combines TRBV7-8 with TRBJ2-5, with D perhaps TRBD1 (5 bases). The germline V gene encodes CDR1 SGHVS and CDR2 FQNEAQ. The V gene lost 2 bases and the J gene lost 4 bases, with 14 bases spanning the gap. The CDR3 contains 15 residues. CDR3 nucleotide sequence: TGTGCCAGCAGCTTACAAAAGACAGACGCAGAGACCCAGTACTTC. It encodes CASSLQKTDAETQYF.

This chain links TRBV18 with TRBJ2-1, with 7 nucleotides matching TRBD1. Germline CDR1 KGHSH, CDR2 LQKENI. The CDR3 sequence is 17 residues long. Trimming took 0 bases from V and 5 from J; bases not matched to a gene: 10. CDR3 protein: CASSPPRGQADDNEQFF. CDR3 DNA sequence: TGTGCCAGCTCACCACCTAGAGGACAGGCTGACGACAATGAGCAGTTCTTC.

V is TRBV6-2 or TRBV6-3 and J is TRBJ1-1; D unresolved. The CDR3 length is 13 residues. Germline CDR1 is MNHEY and CDR2 is SVGEGT. With 6 bases removed from V and 3 bases from J, the gap between germline ends came to 11 bases. The CDR3 DNA is TGTGCCAGCAGCTGGAGCCGCGACACTGAAGCTTTCTTT. Protein: CASSWSRDTEAFF.

This chain links TRBV3-1 (or the pseudogene TRBV3-2) with TRBJ2-2, with a tentative D call TRBD2 (7 bases). V was shortened by 5 bases and J by 5 bases, with 15 bases between the two germline ends. The CDR3 has 15 residues. Germline V gene sequence: CDR1 LGHDT, CDR2 YNNKEL (reference sequence). The CDR3 is CASSFGGALTGELFF. The CDR3, as DNA: TGTGCCAGCAGCTTTGGGGGGGCACTAACCGGGGAGCTGTTTTTT.

This clone was observed a handful of times. The V gene is TRBV7-2, the J gene TRBJ2-3, with 10 bases lining up with TRBD2. This CDR3 is 17 amino acids long. Losses at the gene ends were 5 bases for V and 0 bases for J; bases not matched to a gene: 8. Germline CDR1 is SGHTA and CDR2 is FQGNSA. Here the CDR3 DNA reads TGTGCCAGCAGCAGAAATAGCGGGAGGTCTAGCACAGATACGCAGTATTTT. Protein sequence: CASSRNSGRSSTDTQYF.